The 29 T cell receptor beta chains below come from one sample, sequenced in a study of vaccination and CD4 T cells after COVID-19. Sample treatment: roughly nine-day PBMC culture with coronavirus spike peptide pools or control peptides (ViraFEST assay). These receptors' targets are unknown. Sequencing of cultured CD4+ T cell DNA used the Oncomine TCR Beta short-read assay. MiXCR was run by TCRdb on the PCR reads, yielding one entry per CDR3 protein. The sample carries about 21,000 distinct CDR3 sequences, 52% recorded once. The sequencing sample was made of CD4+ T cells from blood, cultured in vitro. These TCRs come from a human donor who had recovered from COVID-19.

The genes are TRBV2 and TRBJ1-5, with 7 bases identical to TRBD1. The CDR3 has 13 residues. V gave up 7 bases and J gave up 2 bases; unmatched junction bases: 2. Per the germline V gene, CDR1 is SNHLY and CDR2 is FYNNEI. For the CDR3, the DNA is TGTGCCAGCAATGGACAGGGCAATCAGCCCCAGCATTTT. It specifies CASNGQGNQPQHF.

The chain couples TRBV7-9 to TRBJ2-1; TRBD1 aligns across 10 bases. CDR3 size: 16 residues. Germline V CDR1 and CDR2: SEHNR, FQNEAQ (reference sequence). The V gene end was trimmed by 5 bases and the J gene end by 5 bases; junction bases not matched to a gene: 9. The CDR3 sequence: CASSQRSGTGDNEQFF. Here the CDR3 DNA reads TGTGCCAGCAGCCAACGATCCGGGACAGGGGACAATGAGCAGTTCTTC.

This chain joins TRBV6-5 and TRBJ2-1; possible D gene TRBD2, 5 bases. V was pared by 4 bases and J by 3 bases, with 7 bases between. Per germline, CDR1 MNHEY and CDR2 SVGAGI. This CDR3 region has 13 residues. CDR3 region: CASSSDFYNEQFF. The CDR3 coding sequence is TGTGCCAGCAGTTCGGACTTCTACAATGAGCAGTTCTTC.

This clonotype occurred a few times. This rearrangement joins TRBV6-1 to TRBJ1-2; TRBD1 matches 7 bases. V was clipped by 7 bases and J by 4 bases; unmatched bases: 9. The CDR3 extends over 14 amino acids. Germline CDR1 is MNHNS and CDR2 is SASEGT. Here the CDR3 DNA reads TGTGCCAGCACAAGACAGGGTTTGAGCTATGGCTACACCTTC. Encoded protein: CASTRQGLSYGYTF.

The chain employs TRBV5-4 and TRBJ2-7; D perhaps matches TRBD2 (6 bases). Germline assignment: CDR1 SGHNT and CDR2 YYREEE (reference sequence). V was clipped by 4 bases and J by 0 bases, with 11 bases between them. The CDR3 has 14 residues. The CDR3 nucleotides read TGTGCCAGCAGCGGGACTGCGAGCTCCTACGAGCAGTACTTC. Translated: CASSGTASSYEQYF. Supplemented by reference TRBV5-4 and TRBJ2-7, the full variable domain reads ETGVTQSPTHLIKTRGQQVTLRCSSQSGHNTVSWYQQALGQGPQFIFQYYREEENGRGNFPPRFSGLQFPNYSSELNVNALELDDSALYLCASSGTASSYEQYFGPGTRLTVT.

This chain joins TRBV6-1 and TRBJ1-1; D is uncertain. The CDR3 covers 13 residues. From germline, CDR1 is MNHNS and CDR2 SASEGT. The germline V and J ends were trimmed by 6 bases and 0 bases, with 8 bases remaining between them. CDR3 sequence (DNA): TGTGCCAGCAGCATGCAGTTGAACACTGAAGCTTTCTTT. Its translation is CASSMQLNTEAFF.

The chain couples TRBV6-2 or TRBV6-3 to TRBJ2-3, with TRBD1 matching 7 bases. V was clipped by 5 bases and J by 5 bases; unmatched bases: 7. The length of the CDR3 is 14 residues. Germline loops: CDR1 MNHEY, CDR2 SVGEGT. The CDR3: CASSRDQGEDTQYF. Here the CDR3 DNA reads TGTGCCAGCAGTCGGGACCAGGGGGAAGATACGCAGTATTTT.

The CDR3 nucleotides are TGCAGTGCTACGCGAGGGGCCCGTAATCAGCCCCAGCATTTT. This encodes CSATRGARNQPQHF. The rearrangement links TRBV20-1 to TRBJ1-5, with D perhaps matching TRBD1 (5 bases). The CDR3 totals 14 residues. Germline loops: CDR1 DFQATT, CDR2 SNEGSKA (reference sequence). V was shortened by 4 bases and J by 4 bases, with 14 bases between the two germline ends.

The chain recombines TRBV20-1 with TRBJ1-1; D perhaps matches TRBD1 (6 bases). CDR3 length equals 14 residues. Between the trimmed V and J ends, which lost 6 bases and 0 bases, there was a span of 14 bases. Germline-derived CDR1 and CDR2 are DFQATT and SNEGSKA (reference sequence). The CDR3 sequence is CSANRQGMNTEAFF. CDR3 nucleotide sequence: TGCAGTGCAAATCGCCAGGGGATGAACACTGAAGCTTTCTTT.

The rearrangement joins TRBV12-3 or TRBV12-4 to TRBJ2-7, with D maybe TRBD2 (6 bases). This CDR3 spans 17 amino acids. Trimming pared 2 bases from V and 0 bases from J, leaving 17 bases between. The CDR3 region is CASSLSGGGILSYEQYF. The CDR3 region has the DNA TGTGCCAGCAGTTTATCAGGCGGAGGGATCCTCTCCTACGAGCAGTACTTC.

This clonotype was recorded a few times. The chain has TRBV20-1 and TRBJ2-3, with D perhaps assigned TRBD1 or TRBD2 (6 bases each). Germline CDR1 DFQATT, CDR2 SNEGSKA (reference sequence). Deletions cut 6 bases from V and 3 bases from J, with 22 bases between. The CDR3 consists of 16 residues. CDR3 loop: CSARLGMGGATDTQYF. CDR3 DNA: TGCAGTGCCAGACTAGGGATGGGGGGCGCGACAGATACGCAGTATTTT.

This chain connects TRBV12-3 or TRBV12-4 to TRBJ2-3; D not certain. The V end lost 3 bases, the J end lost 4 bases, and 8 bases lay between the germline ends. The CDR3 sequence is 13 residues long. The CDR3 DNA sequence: TGTGCCAGCAGTTTCAGTGGGGCAGATACGCAGTATTTT. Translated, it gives CASSFSGADTQYF.

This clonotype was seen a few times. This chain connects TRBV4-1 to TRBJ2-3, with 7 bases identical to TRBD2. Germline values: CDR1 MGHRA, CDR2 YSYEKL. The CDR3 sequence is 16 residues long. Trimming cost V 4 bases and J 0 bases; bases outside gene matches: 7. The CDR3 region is CASSPGTIPSTDTQYF. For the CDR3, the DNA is TGCGCCAGCAGCCCCGGGACTATACCTAGCACAGATACGCAGTATTTT.

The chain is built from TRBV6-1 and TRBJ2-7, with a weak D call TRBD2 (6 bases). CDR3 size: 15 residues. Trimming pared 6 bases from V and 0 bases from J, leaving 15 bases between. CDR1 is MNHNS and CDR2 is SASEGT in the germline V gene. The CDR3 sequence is CASSEGGRVSYEQYF. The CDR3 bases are TGTGCCAGCAGCGAGGGAGGAAGGGTCTCCTACGAGCAGTACTTC.

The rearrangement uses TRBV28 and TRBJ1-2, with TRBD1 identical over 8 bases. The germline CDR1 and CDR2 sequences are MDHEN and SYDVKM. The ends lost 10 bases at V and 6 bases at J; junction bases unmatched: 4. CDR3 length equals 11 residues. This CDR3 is CATEQGDGYTF. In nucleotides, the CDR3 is TGTGCCACCGAACAGGGGGATGGCTACACCTTC.

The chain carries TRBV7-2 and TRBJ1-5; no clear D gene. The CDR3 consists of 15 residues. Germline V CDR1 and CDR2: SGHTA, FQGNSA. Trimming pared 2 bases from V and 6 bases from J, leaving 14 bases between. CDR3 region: CASSLLGGRLQPQHF. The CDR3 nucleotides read TGTGCCAGCAGCTTATTGGGAGGGAGGCTTCAGCCCCAGCATTTT.

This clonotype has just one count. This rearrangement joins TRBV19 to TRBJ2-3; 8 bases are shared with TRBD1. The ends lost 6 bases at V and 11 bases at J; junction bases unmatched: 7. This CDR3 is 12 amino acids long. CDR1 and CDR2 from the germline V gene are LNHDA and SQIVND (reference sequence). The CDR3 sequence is CASSTDRGRQYF. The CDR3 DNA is TGTGCCAGTAGCACCGACAGGGGTCGGCAGTATTTT.

The CDR3 region is CASSLPGWTDTQYF. CDR3 nucleotide sequence: TGTGCCAGCAGCTTACCCGGGTGGACAGATACGCAGTATTTT. J is TRBJ2-3 and V is TRBV11-1; D ambiguous. The CDR3 is 14 amino acids. The V gene's germline CDR1 is SGHAT and CDR2 FQDESV (reference sequence). V lost 2 bases to trimming and J lost 3 bases, with 9 bases between them.

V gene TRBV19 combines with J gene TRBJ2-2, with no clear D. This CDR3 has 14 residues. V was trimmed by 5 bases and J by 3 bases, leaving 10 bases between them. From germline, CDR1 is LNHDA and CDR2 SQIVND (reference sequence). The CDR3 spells CASSSTWDTGELFF. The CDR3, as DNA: TGTGCCAGTAGTTCAACCTGGGACACCGGGGAGCTGTTTTTT.

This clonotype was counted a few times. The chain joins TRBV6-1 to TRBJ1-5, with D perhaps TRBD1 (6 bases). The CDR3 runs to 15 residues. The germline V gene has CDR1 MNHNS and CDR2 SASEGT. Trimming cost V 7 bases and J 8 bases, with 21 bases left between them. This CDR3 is CASTPSGGDGKPQHF. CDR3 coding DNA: TGTGCCAGCACCCCCTCTGGGGGCGATGGGAAGCCCCAGCATTTT.

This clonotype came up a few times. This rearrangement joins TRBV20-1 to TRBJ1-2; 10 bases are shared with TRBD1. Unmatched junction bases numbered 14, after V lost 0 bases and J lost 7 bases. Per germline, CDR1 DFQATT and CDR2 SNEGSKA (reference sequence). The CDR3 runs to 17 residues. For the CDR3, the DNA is TGCAGTGCTAGAGATAGGGTTGTGGGACAGGGGAATCGTGGCTACACCTTC. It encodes CSARDRVVGQGNRGYTF.

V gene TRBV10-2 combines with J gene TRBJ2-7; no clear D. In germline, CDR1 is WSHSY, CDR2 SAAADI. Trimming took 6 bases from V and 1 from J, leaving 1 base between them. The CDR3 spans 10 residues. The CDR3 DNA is TGCGCCAGCAGATCCTACGAGCAGTACTTC. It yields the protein CASRSYEQYF.

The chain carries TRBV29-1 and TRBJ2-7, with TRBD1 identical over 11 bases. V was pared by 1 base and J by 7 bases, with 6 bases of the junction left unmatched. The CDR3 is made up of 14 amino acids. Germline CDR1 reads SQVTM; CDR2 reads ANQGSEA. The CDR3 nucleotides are TGCAGCGTTGAAGTGGGGACAGGGGGATTTGAGCAGTACTTC. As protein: CSVEVGTGGFEQYF.

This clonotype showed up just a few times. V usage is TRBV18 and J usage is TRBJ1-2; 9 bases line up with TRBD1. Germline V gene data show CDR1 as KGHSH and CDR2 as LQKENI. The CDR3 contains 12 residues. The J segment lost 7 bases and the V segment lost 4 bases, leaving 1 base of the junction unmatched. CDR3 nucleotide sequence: TGTGCCAGCTCACGGGACAGGGTTGGCTACACCTTC. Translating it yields CASSRDRVGYTF. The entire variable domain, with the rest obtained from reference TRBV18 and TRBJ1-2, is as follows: NAGVMQNPRHLVRRRGQEARLRCSPMKGHSHVYWYRQLPEEGLKFMVYLQKENIIDESGMPKERFSAEFPKEGPSILRIQQVVRGDSAAYFCASSRDRVGYTFGSGTRLTVV.

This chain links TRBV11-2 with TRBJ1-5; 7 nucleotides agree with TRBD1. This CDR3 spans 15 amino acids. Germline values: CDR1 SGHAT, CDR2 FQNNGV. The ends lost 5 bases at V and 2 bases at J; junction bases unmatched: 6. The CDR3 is CASSKGGWGNQPQHF. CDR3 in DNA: TGTGCCAGCAGCAAAGGGGGCTGGGGCAATCAGCCCCAGCATTTT.

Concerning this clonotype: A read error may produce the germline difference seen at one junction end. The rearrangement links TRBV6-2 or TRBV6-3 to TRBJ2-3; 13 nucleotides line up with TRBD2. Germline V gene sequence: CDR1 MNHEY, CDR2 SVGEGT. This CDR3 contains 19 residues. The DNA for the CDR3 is TGCGCCAGCAGTTACTGGCCCGGTCGGACTAGCGGGAGAACAGATACGCAGTATTTT. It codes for CASSYWPGRTSGRTDTQYF.

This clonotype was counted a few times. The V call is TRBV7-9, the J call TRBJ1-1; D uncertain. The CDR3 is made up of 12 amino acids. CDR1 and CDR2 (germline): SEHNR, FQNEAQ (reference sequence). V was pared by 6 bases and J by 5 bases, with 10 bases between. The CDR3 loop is CASSNSGTEAFF. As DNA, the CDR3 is TGTGCCAGCAGTAATAGTGGGACTGAAGCTTTCTTT.

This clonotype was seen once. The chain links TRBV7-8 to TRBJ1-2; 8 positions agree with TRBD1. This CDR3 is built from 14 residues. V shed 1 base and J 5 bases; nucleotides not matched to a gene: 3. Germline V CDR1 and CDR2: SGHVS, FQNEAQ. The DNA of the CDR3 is TGTGCCAGCAGCTTAGGAGGGACAGGTTATGGCTACACCTTC. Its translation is CASSLGGTGYGYTF.

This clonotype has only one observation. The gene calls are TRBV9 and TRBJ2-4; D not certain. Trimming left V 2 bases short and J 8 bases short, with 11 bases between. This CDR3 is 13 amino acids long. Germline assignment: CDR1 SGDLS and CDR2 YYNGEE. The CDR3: CASSVASRDIQYF. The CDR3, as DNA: TGTGCCAGCAGCGTGGCCAGTAGGGACATTCAGTACTTC. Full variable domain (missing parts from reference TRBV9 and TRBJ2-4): DSGVTQTPKHLITATGQRVTLRCSPRSGDLSVYWYQQSLDQGLQFLIQYYNGEERAKGNILERFSAQQFPDLHSELNLSSLELGDSALYFCASSVASRDIQYFGAGTRLSVL.